These 16 T cell receptor beta chains originate from one sample sequenced in a study of cytomegalovirus exposure and HLA in healthy donors. Primers for the PCR totalled 60 Vbeta and 13 Jbeta. This table comes from immunoSEQ multiplex PCR, and its TCRdb copy is limited to in-frame clones, with some not included. The sample contains 150,000 to 200,000 clones, roughly 73% of which appear only once. Material: PBMCs. The source is a woman between 25 and 40 years old in good health and CMV-seronegative.

This clone occurred a few times. The chain recombines TRBV10-3 with TRBJ2-1; 9 nucleotides agree with TRBD1. The CDR3 is 15 residues long. The germline gives CDR1 ENHRY, CDR2 SYGVKD. V lost 5 bases to trimming and J lost 4 bases; unmatched junction nucleotides: 6. In DNA, the CDR3 is TGTGCCATCAGTAACACAGGGGGCACTTACAATGAGCAGTTCTTC. It yields the protein CAISNTGGTYNEQFF.

The chain uses TRBV18 and TRBJ2-5, with 7 positions matching TRBD1. The DNA end favors TRBJ2-7, so the J call may be wrong. The CDR3 loop spans 13 amino acids. The germline gives CDR1 KGHSH, CDR2 LQKENI. The CDR3 sequence is CASSPQGAFEQYF. Here the CDR3 DNA reads TGTGCCAGCTCACCACAGGGGGCCTTCGAGCAGTACTTC.

This clone was seen once. The chain employs TRBV7-9 and TRBJ1-4; D gene unclear. In germline, CDR1 is SEHNR, CDR2 FQNEAQ (reference sequence). The CDR3 runs to 11 residues. V lost 5 bases and J lost 5, with 3 bases in between. The CDR3 is CASSENEKLFF. CDR3 coding DNA: TGTGCCAGCAGCGAGAATGAAAAACTGTTTTTT.

The chain has TRBV27 and TRBJ2-1, with D hard to call. Germline V CDR1 and CDR2: MNHEY, SMNVEV (reference sequence). V was cut by 0 bases and J by 5 bases, with 2 bases left in between. This CDR3 is built from 12 residues. CDR3 region: CASSLSNNEQFF. The CDR3 region has the DNA TGTGCCAGCAGTTTATCCAACAATGAGCAGTTCTTC.

This rearrangement joins TRBV30 to TRBJ2-7; D is unclear. V was shortened by 0 bases and J by 6 bases, with 12 bases between the two germline ends. CDR3 length: 13 residues. From germline, CDR1 is GTSNPN and CDR2 SVGIG (reference sequence). The CDR3 here is CAWSVSRFGEQYF. DNA of the CDR3: TGTGCCTGGAGTGTAAGTAGATTTGGCGAGCAGTACTTC.

The gene calls are TRBV9 and TRBJ1-1; maybe TRBD1 (6 bases). Trimming cost V 2 bases and J 0 bases, with 8 bases left between them. The CDR3 spans 14 residues. Germline assignment: CDR1 SGDLS and CDR2 YYNGEE. CDR3 protein: CASSVEGVNTEAFF. CDR3 DNA: TGTGCCAGCAGCGTCGAGGGGGTGAACACTGAAGCTTTCTTT.

The chain couples TRBV18 to TRBJ1-1; no firm D call. Per germline, CDR1 KGHSH and CDR2 LQKENI. The CDR3 spans 14 residues. V gave up 1 base and J gave up 3 bases, with 9 bases separating them. Here the CDR3 DNA reads TGTGCCAGCTCACCACTTGTTGGAGACACTGAAGCTTTCTTT. It codes for CASSPLVGDTEAFF.

The genes are TRBV9 and TRBJ2-7; TRBD1 matches 7 bases. The V and J ends lost 0 bases and 3 bases, in that order; junction bases with no gene match: 9. This CDR3 contains 16 residues. CDR1 SGDLS and CDR2 YYNGEE come from the germline V gene. The CDR3 reads CASSVDAGGIIYEQYF. CDR3 DNA sequence: TGTGCCAGCAGCGTAGATGCAGGGGGTATCATCTACGAGCAGTACTTC.

The chain employs TRBV11-2 and TRBJ2-5; no clear D gene. Deletions cut 1 base from V and 5 bases from J, with 11 bases between. CDR1 and CDR2 from the germline V gene are SGHAT and FQNNGV. The CDR3 totals 14 residues. The CDR3 DNA reads as TGTGCCAGCAGCTTAGTTACGTGGAGCGAGACCCAGTACTTC. This encodes CASSLVTWSETQYF.

The count of this clone is one. The V and J genes are TRBV6-4 and TRBJ1-3, with TRBD1 matching 7 bases. The germline V gene encodes CDR1 MRHNA and CDR2 SNTAGT. The CDR3 totals 17 residues. Trimming removed 4 bases from V and 5 bases from J; junction bases left unmatched: 14. The CDR3 loop reads CASSGTKQGYGRNTIYF. CDR3 sequence (DNA): TGTGCCAGCAGTGGAACCAAACAGGGGTATGGGAGAAACACCATATATTTT.

The chain recombines TRBV10-3 with TRBJ1-4, with D hard to call. In germline, CDR1 is ENHRY, CDR2 SYGVKD. V was cut by 3 bases and J by 8 bases, with 13 bases left in between. The length of the CDR3 is 14 residues. The DNA for the CDR3 is TGTGCCATCAGTGATGGAGGTTCCCGGGAAAAACTGTTTTTT. This gives the protein CAISDGGSREKLFF.

The chain recombines TRBV6-5 with TRBJ2-7, with 12 bases identical to TRBD2. CDR1 and CDR2 from the germline V gene are MNHEY and SVGAGI. After removal of 1 base from V and 5 bases from J, the junction contained 6 bases not matched to a gene. This CDR3 region has 16 residues. CDR3 nucleotide sequence: TGTGCCAGCAGTTACTTTACTAGCGGGAGGTTCGACGAGCAGTACTTC. The encoded protein is CASSYFTSGRFDEQYF.

This clone was found once. An end of the junction differs from the germline gene, which may be a read error. V and J are TRBV18 and TRBJ2-5; the match to TRBD1 covers 9 bases. CDR1 is KGHSH, CDR2 LQKENI, per germline. CDR3 size: 14 residues. In nucleotides, the CDR3 is TGTGCCAGCTCACCGTCGGGACAGGGAGAGGCCCAGTACTTC. Translating it yields CASSPSGQGEAQYF. The full variable domain, with the rest looked up from reference TRBV18 and TRBJ2-5, is NAGVMQNPRHLVRRRGQEARLRCSPMKGHSHVYWYRQLPEEGLKFMVYLQKENIIDESGMPKERFSAEFPKEGPSILRIQQVVRGDSAAYFCASSPSGQGEAQYFGPGTRLLVL.

This chain joins TRBV7-3 and TRBJ2-5, with 7 positions matching TRBD1. Germline V gene sequence: CDR1 SGHTA, CDR2 FQGTGA. Trimming at V came to 1 base and at J to 2 bases, leaving 4 bases not matched to a gene. This CDR3 has 15 amino acids. The CDR3 DNA reads as TGTGCCAGCAGCTTAAACGGCAGGGGGCAAGAGACCCAGTACTTC. Its translation: CASSLNGRGQETQYF.

The chain is built from TRBV5-4 and TRBJ1-4; a possible D gene is TRBD1 (5 bases). CDR1 SGHNT and CDR2 YYREEE come from the germline V gene (reference sequence). Trimming left V 4 bases short and J 0 bases short, with 16 bases between. This CDR3 has 17 amino acids. Written as DNA, the CDR3 is TGTGCCAGCAGCCACGGTCAGGGATTAACAACTAATGAAAAACTGTTTTTT. This sequence encodes CASSHGQGLTTNEKLFF.

J is TRBJ2-5 and V is TRBV21-1; the table's D call, TRBD2, has no DNA check behind it. TRBV21-1 is recorded as a pseudogene. CDR3 length equals 17 residues. The chain's CDR3 is CASSIRPEEGSQETQYF. In nucleotides, the CDR3 is TGTGCCAGCAGCATTCGGCCCGAGGAGGGGTCCCAAGAGACCCAGTACTTC.